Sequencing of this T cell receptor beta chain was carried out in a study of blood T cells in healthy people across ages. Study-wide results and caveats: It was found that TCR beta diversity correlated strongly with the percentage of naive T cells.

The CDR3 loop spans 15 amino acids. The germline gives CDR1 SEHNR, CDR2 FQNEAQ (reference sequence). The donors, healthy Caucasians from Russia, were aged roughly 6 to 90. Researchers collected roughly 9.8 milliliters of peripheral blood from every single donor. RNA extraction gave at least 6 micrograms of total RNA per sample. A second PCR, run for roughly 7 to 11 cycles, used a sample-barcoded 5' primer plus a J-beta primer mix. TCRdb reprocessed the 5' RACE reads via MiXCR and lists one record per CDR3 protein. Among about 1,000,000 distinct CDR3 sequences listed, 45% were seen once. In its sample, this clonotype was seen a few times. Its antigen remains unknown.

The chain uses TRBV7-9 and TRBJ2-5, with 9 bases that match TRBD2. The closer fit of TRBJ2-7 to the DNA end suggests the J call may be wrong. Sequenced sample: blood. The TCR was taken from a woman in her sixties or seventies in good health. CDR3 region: CASSATSGGPYEQYF. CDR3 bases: TGTGCCAGCAGCGCGACTAGCGGAGGACCCTACGAGCAGTACTTC.